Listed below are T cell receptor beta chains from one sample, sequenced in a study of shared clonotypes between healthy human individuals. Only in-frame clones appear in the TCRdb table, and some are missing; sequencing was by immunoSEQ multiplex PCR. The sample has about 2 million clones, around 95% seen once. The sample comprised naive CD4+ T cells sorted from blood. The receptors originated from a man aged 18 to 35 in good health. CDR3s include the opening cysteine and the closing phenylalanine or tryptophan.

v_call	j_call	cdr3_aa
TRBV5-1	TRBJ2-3	CASSTPSGFTDTQYF
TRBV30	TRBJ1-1	CAWSSVRGQNTEAFF
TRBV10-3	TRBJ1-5	CAISESPGQPQHF
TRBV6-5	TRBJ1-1	CASTLTGGEAFF
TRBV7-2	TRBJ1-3	CASSTGSINAANTIYF
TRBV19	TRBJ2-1	CASSIVGGDDEQFF
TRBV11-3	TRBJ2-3	CASSLGRSSTDTQYF
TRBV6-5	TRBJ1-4	CASTSRRDLNEKLFF
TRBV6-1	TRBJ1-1	CASSVRTGGVWDTEAFF
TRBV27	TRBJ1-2	CASSPTPHGYTF
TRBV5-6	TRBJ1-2	CASSLESAGSGTWGYTF
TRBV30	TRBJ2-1	CAWSPGQADHEQFF
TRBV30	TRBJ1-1	CAWEGGSFPTEAFF
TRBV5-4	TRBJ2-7	CASSEGGGTGSYEQYF
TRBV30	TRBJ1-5	CAWSAKDRSNQPQHF
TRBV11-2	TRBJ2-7	CASSLVSSLYSYEQYF
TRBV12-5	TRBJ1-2	CASGLDELGNYGYTF
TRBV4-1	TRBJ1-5	CASSQLDSNQPQHF
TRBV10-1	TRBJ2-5	CASSAGGTQYF
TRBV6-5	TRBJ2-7	CASSTARSTYEQYF
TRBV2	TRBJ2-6	CASLQQPSGANVLTF
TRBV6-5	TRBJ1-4	CASSSWGSNEKLFF
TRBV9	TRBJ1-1	CASSVSGMGNTEAFF
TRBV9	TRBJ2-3	CASSVGDRGLSTDTQYF
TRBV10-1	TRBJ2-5	CASSESGQETQYF
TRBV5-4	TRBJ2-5	CASSRTSLETQYF
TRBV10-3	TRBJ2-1	CAISESGRDNEQFF
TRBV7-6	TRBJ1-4	CASSLGTVTEKLFF
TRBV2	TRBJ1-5	CASRRDIGNQPQHF
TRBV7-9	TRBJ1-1	CASSSLPGTGSMNTEAFF
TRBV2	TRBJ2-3	CASSDPGSTDTQYF
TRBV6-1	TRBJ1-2	CATTVSVGLHYGYTF
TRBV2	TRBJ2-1	CASSEQGVLDEQFF
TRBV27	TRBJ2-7	CASSPKTGGGGEQYF
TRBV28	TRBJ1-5	CASSLLGLQPQHF
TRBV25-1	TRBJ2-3	CASSGAFSAGGGTQYF
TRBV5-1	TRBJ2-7	CASSLRGRGLEQYF
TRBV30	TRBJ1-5	CAWTGGSNQPQHF
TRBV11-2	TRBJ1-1	CASSLKQNTEAFF
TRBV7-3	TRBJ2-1	CASSSTRVNEQFF